This T cell receptor beta chain was obtained from a study of T cell repertoires in cytomegalovirus infection. At the level of the study: It can be stated that public TCR beta signatures indicated CMV infection as well as a matching HLA type.

As to this clonotype: What it binds is not known.

TCRdb ran MiXCR on the reads and lists one entry per CDR3 protein. The sample shows some 600,000 distinct CDR3 sequences, approximately 25% of them seen only once. The CDR3 length is 12 residues. Germline V gene data show CDR1 as ENHRY and CDR2 as SYGVKD. Deletions cut 8 bases from V and 1 base from J, with 8 bases between. Study-wide results and caveats: Identification of carriers of CMV plus the relevant HLA was achieved through cumulative public TCR beta family frequency. HLA-C-restricted CMV clonotypes gave the most frequent clonotype in two of eight donors.

Input material: CD8+ T cells from PBMCs. The rearrangement joins TRBV10-3 to TRBJ1-1, with D possibly matching TRBD1 (5 bases). The sequence was obtained from a human donor in good health (CMV status not recorded). Some clones in this sample may be carry-over from other donors' samples. The CDR3 region is CAILGENTEAFF. DNA of the CDR3: TGTGCCATCTTGGGGGAGAACACTGAAGCTTTCTTT.